This T cell receptor beta chain was identified in a study of blood T cell repertoires in COVID-19. Whole-study context: Samples representing acute and convalescent COVID-19 were sourced from the United States, Italy and Spain. T cells, B-cell-depleted T cells, or PBMCs provided the cDNA or gDNA that served as material.

The CDR3 length is 15 residues. From germline, CDR1 is MNHEY and CDR2 SVGAGI. V dropped 6 bases and J dropped 0 bases, with 12 bases sitting between them. In the source study's methods: Amplification from reference gene primers served as the basis for estimated nucleated cell counts. TCRdb's table, derived via immunoSEQ multiplex PCR, lists solely in-frame clones and lacks some. Clone size and the V and J calls come from that table; the DNA yielded D and trimming. Here the sample spans some 250,000 clones, more than 65% being singletons. Sequenced: peripheral blood. The chain combines TRBV6-5 with TRBJ1-3, with D possibly TRBD1 on 6 matching bases. The sequence came from a woman of 80 years or more with acute or convalescent COVID-19. CDR3 in amino acids: CASRDRLFSGNTIYF. For the CDR3, the DNA is TGTGCCAGCAGAGACAGGTTATTCTCTGGAAACACCATATATTTT.